Below, 3 T cell receptor beta chains from the same sample are listed, as sequenced in a study of blood T cell repertoires in COVID-19 (TCRdb year 2020). Receptor libraries were prepared by the immunoSEQ multiplex PCR assay. TCRdb limited this immuneACCESS table to in-frame rearrangements with V and J called. A share of clones is missing; checked studies link under half to unresolved V genes, and the rest is unexplained. This sample lists some 150,000 clones; 88% were detected once. The ten largest clones represent approximately 2.4% of the sample. The source material was peripheral blood. All receptors come from a human donor in a cohort sampled during active COVID-19.

This clone came up once. This chain links TRBV18 with TRBJ2-5; D unresolved. The V and J ends lost 6 bases and 4 bases respectively, with 6 bases between them. The germline gives CDR1 KGHSH, CDR2 LQKENI. The CDR3 has 11 amino acids. The CDR3 spells CASSSRETQYF. For the CDR3, the DNA is TGTGCCAGCTCGTCTAGAGAGACCCAGTACTTC.

The J gene is TRBJ2-3, the V gene TRBV5-8, with D tentatively TRBD1 (6 bases). V dropped 0 bases and J dropped 3 bases, with 17 bases sitting between them. In germline, CDR1 is SGHTS, CDR2 YDEGEE. The CDR3 runs 17 residues. The chain's CDR3 is CASSLVFGGDRTDTQYF. CDR3 nucleotide sequence: TGTGCCAGCAGCTTGGTATTTGGGGGCGATAGGACAGATACGCAGTATTTT.

CDR3 coding DNA: TGTGCCAGCACTTTTTCCAGGGTCTACGAGCAGTACTTC. Amino acids: CASTFSRVYEQYF. The chain has TRBV6-6 and TRBJ2-7; possibly TRBD1 for D (5 bases). The CDR3 contains 13 residues. The V end lost 7 bases, the J end lost 3 bases, and 13 bases lay between the germline ends. Germline V gives CDR1 MNHNY, CDR2 SVGAGI (reference sequence).